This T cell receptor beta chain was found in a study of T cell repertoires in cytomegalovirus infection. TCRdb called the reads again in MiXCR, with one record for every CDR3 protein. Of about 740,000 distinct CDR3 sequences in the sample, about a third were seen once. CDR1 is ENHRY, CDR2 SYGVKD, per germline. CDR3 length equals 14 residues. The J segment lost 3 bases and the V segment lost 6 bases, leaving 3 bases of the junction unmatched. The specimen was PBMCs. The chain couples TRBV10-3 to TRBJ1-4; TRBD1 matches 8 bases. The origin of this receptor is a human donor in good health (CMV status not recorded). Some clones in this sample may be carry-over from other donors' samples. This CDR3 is CAIRRTGPNEKLFF. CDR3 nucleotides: TGTGCCATCAGAAGGACAGGGCCTAATGAAAAACTGTTTTTT.